The rows below give T cell receptor beta chains drawn from one sample of a study of cytomegalovirus exposure and HLA in healthy donors. Here immunoSEQ multiplex PCR was the method, and the copy in TCRdb shows in-frame clones only, minus some. Seen here are 200,000 to 300,000 clones, more than 75% observed once, and the top ten hold around 12%. Sequences were obtained from PBMCs. The source of these receptors is a man aged 18 to 29 in good health and CMV-seropositive. Each CDR3 is given with its conserved first and last residue. D genes are given only for firm matches. Clone size, where shown, is once, few, many, or a class for clones that have expanded.

j_call | v_call | clone_size | d_call | cdr3_nt | cdr3_aa
TRBJ2-1 | TRBV7-9 | - | - | TGTGCCAGCAGCACGTTAGCGGGCCGGACAGGGAATGAGCAGTTCTTC | CASSTLAGRTGNEQFF
TRBJ2-6 | TRBV18 | few | - | TGTGCCAGCTCACCTGGCCCGGGAACGGCCAACGTCCTGACTTTC | CASSPGPGTANVLTF
TRBJ1-1 | TRBV12-5 | - | TRBD1 | TGTGCTAGTGCCAAGGGACAGGGAAACACTGAAGCTTTCTTT | CASAKGQGNTEAFF
TRBJ1-3 | TRBV5-5 | - | - | TGTGCCAGCAGCTTGGAAAAGATCCATAACACCATATATTTT | CASSLEKIHNTIYF
TRBJ1-5 | TRBV6-6 | - | TRBD1 | TGTGCCAGCAGTTACCCCCTCACAGGGGGCGGCCAGCCCCAGCATTTT | CASSYPLTGGGQPQHF
TRBJ2-6 | TRBV4-3 | - | - | TGCGCCAGCAGCCAAGTACAACCTGGTGGGGCCAACGTCCTGACTTTC | CASSQVQPGGANVLTF
TRBJ2-1 | TRBV11-1 | - | - | TGTGCCAGCAGCTTTCTTAGCGGAATCCTCATCAATGAGCAGTTCTTC | CASSFLSGILINEQFF
TRBJ1-3 | TRBV6-1 | - | TRBD1 | TGTGCCAGCAGTGGACCGACAGGGGGCGAGGCTGGAAACACCATATATTTT | CASSGPTGGEAGNTIYF
TRBJ2-3 | TRBV5-1 | - | - | TGCGCCAGCAGCCCTCCAGGGGATACGCAGTATTTT | CASSPPGDTQYF
TRBJ2-7 | TRBV27 | - | - | TGTGCCAGCAGTCCCTCGTGGACAGAGATCTCCTACGAGCAGTACTTC | CASSPSWTEISYEQYF
TRBJ2-7 | TRBV5-1 | - | TRBD1 | TGCGCCAGCAGCTTCCTACAGGGGTCGATGGGCTACGAGCAGTACTTC | CASSFLQGSMGYEQYF
TRBJ2-7 | TRBV10-3 | - | TRBD1 | TGTGCCATCAGTGAGGTTGAGACAGGGGACTACGAGCAGTACTTC | CAISEVETGDYEQYF
TRBJ2-3 | TRBV5-4 | - | - | TGTGCCAGTCACGGGACGGGGGACACGACAGATACGCAGTATTTT | CASHGTGDTTDTQYF
TRBJ2-1 | TRBV5-1 | - | TRBD1 | TGCGCCAGCAGCCTCGAAAACCGGGACAGGGGCAACAATGAGCAGTTCTTC | CASSLENRDRGNNEQFF
TRBJ1-4 | TRBV15 | - | TRBD1 | TGTGCCACCAGCGAACCCAGATCAGGGGGAGGTGAAAAACTGTTTTTT | CATSEPRSGGGEKLFF
TRBJ2-1 | TRBV11-2 | - | TRBD2 | TGTGCCAGCACGGGGATTTCCAGACTAGCGGTGTCCTACAATGAGCAGTTCTTC | CASTGISRLAVSYNEQFF
TRBJ1-5 | TRBV7-9 | - | - | TGTGCCAGCAACGAAGGGGGTCAGCCCCAGCATTTT | CASNEGGQPQHF
TRBJ1-4 | TRBV13 | - | TRBD1 | TGTGCCAGCAGCTTAAGGACAGGGTCGGCTGAAAAACTGTTTTTT | CASSLRTGSAEKLFF
TRBJ2-7 | TRBV7-2 | - | - | TGTGCCAGCTCCCGCTGGGCGGGTGGGACCTCCTACGAGCAGTACTTC | CASSRWAGGTSYEQYF
TRBJ1-2 | TRBV5-1 | - | TRBD1 | TGCGCCAGCAGCTTTGGGACAGGTTATGGCTACACCTTC | CASSFGTGYGYTF
TRBJ2-3 | TRBV2 | - | TRBD2 | TGTGCCAGCGGACTAGCGGGAAGCACAGATACGCAGTATTTT | CASGLAGSTDTQYF
TRBJ2-7 | TRBV27 | - | - | TGTGCCAGCAGCCCGACTCAGCGGTCCTACGAGCAGTACTTC | CASSPTQRSYEQYF
TRBJ2-5 | TRBV11-3 | - | - | TGTGCCAGCAGCCTACAGGGAGAAGAGACCCAGTACTTC | CASSLQGEETQYF
TRBJ2-3 | TRBV5-6 | - | - | TGTGCCAGCAGCTTGTGGACTACCTTCACAGATACGCAGTATTTT | CASSLWTTFTDTQYF
TRBJ1-4 | TRBV7-6 | - | - | TGTGCCAGCAGTCAAGGACGGACCGCAACTAATGAAAAACTGTTTTTT | CASSQGRTATNEKLFF
TRBJ2-3 | TRBV2 | - | TRBD2 | TGTGCCAGCAGGAGACTAGCGGGAGGAGCAGATACGCAGTATTTT | CASRRLAGGADTQYF
TRBJ2-7 | TRBV6-4 | - | TRBD1 | TGTGCCAGCAGTGACGACAGGGCGGCCGACGAGCAGTACTTC | CASSDDRAADEQYF
TRBJ2-7 | TRBV6-6 | - | - | TGTGCCAGCACGTTGAGAACAGGGACTGACTCCTACGAGCAGTACTTC | CASTLRTGTDSYEQYF
TRBJ2-1 | TRBV6-5 | - | TRBD2 | TGTGCCAGCAGTTACTCCCCTAGCGGGAGAGGGGGGCAGTTCTTC | CASSYSPSGRGGQFF